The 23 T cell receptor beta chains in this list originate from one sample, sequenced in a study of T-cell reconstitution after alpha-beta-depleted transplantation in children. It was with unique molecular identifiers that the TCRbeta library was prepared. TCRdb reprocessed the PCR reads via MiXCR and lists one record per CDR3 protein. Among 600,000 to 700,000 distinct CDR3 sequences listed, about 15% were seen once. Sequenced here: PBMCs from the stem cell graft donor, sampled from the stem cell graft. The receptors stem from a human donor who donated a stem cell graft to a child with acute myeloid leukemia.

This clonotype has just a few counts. CDR3 region: CASSVERDHEQFF. For the CDR3, the DNA is TGTGCCAGCAGCGTAGAACGGGACCATGAGCAGTTCTTC. The chain is built from TRBV9 and TRBJ2-1; D possibly matches TRBD1 or TRBD2 (5 bases each). V was cut by 0 bases and J by 8 bases, with 9 bases left in between. The CDR3 totals 13 residues. Germline V lookup: CDR1 SGDLS, CDR2 YYNGEE.

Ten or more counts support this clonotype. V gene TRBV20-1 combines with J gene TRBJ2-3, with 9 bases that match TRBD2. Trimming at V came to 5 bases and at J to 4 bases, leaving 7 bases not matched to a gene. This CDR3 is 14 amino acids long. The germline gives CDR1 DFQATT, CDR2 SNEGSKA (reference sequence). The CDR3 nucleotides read TGCAGTGCTCCCCGCGGGGGGGCCCCAGATACGCAGTATTTT. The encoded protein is CSAPRGGAPDTQYF.

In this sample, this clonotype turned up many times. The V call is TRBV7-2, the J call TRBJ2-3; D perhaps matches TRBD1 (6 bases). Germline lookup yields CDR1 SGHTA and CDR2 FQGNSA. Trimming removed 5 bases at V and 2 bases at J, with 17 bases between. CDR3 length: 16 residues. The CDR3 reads CASSQGTSLFTDTQYF. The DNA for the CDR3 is TGTGCCAGCAGCCAAGGGACAAGCCTGTTCACAGATACGCAGTATTTT.

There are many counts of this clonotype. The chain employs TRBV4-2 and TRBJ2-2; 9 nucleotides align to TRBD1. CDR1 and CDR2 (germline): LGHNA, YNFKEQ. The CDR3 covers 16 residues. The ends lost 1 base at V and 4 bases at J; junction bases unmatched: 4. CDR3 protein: CASSQGGQGGTGELFF. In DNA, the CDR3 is TGTGCCAGCAGCCAAGGGGGACAGGGCGGCACCGGGGAGCTGTTTTTT.

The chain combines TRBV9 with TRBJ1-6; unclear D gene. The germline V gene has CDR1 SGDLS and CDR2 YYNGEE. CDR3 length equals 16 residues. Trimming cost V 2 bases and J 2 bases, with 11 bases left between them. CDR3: CASSVSTGTYNSPLHF. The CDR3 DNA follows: TGTGCCAGCAGCGTTAGTACTGGGACCTATAATTCACCCCTCCACTTT. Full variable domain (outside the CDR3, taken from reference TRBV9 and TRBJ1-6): DSGVTQTPKHLITATGQRVTLRCSPRSGDLSVYWYQQSLDQGLQFLIQYYNGEERAKGNILERFSAQQFPDLHSELNLSSLELGDSALYFCASSVSTGTYNSPLHFGNGTRLTVT.

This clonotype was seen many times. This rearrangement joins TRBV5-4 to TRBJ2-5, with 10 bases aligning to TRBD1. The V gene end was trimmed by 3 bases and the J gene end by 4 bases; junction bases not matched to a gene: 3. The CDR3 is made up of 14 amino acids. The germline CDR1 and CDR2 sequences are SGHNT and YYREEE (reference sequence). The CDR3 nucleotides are TGTGCCAGCAGCTCCTGGACAGGGGGAGAGACCCAGTACTTC. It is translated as CASSSWTGGETQYF.

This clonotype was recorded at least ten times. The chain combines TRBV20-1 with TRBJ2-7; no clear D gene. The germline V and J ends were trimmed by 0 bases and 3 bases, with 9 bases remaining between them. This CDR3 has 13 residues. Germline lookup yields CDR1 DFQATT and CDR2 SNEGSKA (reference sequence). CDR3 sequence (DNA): TGCAGTGCTAGAGAGTTCGACGACTACGAGCAGTACTTC. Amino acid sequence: CSAREFDDYEQYF.

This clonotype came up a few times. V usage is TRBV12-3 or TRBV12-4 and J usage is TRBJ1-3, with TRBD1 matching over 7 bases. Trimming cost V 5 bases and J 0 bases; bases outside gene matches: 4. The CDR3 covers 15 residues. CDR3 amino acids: CASSKGAYSGNTIYF. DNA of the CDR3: TGTGCCAGCAGTAAGGGGGCGTACTCTGGAAACACCATATATTTT.

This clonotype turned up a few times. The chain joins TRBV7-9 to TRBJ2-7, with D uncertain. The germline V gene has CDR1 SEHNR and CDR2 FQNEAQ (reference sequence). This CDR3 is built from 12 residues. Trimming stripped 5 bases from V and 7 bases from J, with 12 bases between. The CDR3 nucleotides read TGTGCCAGCAGCACAGACCGGCCTGAGCAGTACTTC. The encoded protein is CASSTDRPEQYF.

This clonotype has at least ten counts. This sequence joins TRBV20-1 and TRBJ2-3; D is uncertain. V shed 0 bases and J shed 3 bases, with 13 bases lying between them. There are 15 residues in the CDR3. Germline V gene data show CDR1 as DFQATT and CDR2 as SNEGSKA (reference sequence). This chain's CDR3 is CSARDYQLGTDTQYF. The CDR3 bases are TGCAGTGCTAGAGATTATCAGCTTGGGACAGATACGCAGTATTTT.

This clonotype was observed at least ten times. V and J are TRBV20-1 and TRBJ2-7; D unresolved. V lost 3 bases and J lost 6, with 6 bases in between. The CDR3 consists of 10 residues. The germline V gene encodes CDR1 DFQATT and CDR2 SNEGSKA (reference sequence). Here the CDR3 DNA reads TGCAGTGCTAGTTCTGGCGAGCAGTACTTC. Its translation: CSASSGEQYF.

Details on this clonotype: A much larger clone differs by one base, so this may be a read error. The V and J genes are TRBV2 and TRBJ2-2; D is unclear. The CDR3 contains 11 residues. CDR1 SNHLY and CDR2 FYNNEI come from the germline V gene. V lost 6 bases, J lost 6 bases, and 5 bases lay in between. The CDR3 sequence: CASSKAGELFF. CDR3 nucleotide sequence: TGTGCCAGCAGCAAGGCCGGGGAGCTGTTTTTT.

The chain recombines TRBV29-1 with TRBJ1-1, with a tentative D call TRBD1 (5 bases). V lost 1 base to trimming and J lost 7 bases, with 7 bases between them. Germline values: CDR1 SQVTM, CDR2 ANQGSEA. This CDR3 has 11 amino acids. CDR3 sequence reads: CSVEVGGEAFF. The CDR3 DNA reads TGCAGCGTTGAAGTCGGGGGTGAAGCTTTCTTT.

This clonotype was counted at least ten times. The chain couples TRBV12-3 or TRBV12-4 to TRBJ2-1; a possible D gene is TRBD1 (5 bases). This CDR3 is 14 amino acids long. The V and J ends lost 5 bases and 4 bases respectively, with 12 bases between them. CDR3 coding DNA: TGTGCCAGCAGTCCCTCGACAGAGTACAATGAGCAGTTCTTC. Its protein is CASSPSTEYNEQFF.

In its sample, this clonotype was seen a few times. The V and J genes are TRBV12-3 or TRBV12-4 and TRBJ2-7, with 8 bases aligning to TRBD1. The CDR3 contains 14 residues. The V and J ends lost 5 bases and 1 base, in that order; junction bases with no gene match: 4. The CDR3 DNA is TGTGCCAGCAGTATCCGGGACAGGTCCTACGAGCAGTACTTC. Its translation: CASSIRDRSYEQYF.

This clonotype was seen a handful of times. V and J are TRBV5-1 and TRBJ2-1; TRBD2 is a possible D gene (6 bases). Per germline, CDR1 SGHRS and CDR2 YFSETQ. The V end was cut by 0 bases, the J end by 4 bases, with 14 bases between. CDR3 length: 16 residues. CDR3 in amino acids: CASSLGAGTLYNEQFF. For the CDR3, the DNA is TGCGCCAGCAGCTTGGGGGCCGGGACTTTGTACAATGAGCAGTTCTTC.

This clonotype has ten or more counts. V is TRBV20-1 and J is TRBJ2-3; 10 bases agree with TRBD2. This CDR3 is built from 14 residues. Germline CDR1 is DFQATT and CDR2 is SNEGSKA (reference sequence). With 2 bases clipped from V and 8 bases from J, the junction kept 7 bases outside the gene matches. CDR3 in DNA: TGCAGTGCTAGATTAGCGGGGGGCGGAGGTACGCAGTATTTT. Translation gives CSARLAGGGGTQYF.

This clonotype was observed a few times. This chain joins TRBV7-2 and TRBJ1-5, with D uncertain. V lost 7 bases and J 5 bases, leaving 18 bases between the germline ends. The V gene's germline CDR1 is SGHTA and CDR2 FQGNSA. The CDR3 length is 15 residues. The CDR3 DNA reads TGTGCCAGCACCCCTGAGAGAGACGGTTATCAGCCCCAGCATTTT. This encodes CASTPERDGYQPQHF.

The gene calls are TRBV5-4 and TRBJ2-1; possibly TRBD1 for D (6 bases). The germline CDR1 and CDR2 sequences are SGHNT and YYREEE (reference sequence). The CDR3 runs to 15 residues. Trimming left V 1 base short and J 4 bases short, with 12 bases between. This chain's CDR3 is CASSLSGRGYNEQFF. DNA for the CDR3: TGTGCCAGCAGCTTGTCGGGCAGGGGTTACAATGAGCAGTTCTTC.

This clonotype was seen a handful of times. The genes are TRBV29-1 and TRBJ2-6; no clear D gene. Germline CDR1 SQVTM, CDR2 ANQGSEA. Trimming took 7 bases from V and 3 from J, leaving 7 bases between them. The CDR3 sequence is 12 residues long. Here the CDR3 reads CSGGNGANVLTF. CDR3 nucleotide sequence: TGCAGCGGCGGAAATGGGGCCAACGTCCTGACTTTC.

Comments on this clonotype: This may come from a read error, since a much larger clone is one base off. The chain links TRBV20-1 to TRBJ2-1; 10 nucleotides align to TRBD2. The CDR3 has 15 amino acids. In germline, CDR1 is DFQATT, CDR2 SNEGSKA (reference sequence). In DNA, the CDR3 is TGCGGTGTTTTAGAGGGGCCTAGCGGGGGTTATGAGCAGTTCTTC. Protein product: CGVLEGPSGGYEQFF.

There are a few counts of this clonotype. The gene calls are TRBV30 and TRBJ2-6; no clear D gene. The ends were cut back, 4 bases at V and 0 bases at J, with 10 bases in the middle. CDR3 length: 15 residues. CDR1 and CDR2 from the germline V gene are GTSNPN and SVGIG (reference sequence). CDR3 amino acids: CAWTADLSGANVLTF. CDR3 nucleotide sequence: TGTGCCTGGACCGCCGACCTCTCTGGGGCCAACGTCCTGACTTTC.

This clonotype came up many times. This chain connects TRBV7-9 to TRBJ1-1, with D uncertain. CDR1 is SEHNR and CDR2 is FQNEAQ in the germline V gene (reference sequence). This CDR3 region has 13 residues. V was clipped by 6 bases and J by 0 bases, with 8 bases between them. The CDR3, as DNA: TGTGCCAGCAGGCCACCCATGAACACTGAAGCTTTCTTT. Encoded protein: CASRPPMNTEAFF.